This is a list of T cell receptor beta chains from one sample in a study of shared clonotypes between healthy human individuals. Profiled with immunoSEQ multiplex PCR; TCRdb holds only in-frame clones, not every one. Of 800,000 to 950,000 clones in the sample, roughly 96% were seen once. Sample: naive CD8+ T cells sorted from blood. The receptor set was obtained from a man aged 25-45 years in good health. Each CDR3 is given with its conserved first and last residue. The D gene is left open where the match is weak. Some rows mark clone size as missing; the rest say once, few, many or name a class of expanded clone.

J	D	V	size	CDR3	DNA
TRBJ1-2	TRBD1	TRBV27	-	CASSPPGQHYGYTF	TGTGCCAGCAGTCCGCCGGGACAGCACTATGGCTACACCTTC
TRBJ2-1	-	TRBV28	-	CASSHKFRTSSAYNEQFF	TGTGCCAGCAGCCATAAGTTCCGAACTAGTTCTGCCTACAATGAGCAGTTCTTC
TRBJ2-7	TRBD2	TRBV11-2	-	CASSLDTSGSDYEQYF	TGTGCCAGCAGCTTAGACACTAGCGGGAGTGACTACGAGCAGTACTTC
TRBJ2-7	-	TRBV27	few	CASSQQEETYEQYF	TGTGCCAGCAGTCAACAGGAGGAAACCTACGAGCAGTACTTC
TRBJ2-1	TRBD2	TRBV5-1	-	CASSLGASGRAPYNEQFF	TGCGCCAGCAGCTTGGGGGCTAGCGGGAGGGCCCCTTACAATGAGCAGTTCTTC
TRBJ1-2	-	TRBV28	-	CASSFQGNYGYTF	TGTGCCAGCAGTTTTCAAGGGAACTATGGCTACACCTTC
TRBJ2-7	TRBD2	TRBV27	-	CASSPRLAGYEQYF	TGTGCCAGCAGTCCACGACTAGCGGGGTACGAGCAGTACTTC
TRBJ2-1	TRBD2	TRBV7-8	-	CASSAGDYNEQFF	TGTGCCAGCAGTGCGGGGGACTACAATGAGCAGTTCTTC
TRBJ2-3	-	TRBV2	-	CASSPYPTDTQYF	TGTGCCAGCAGTCCCTACCCCACAGATACGCAGTATTTT
TRBJ1-5	-	TRBV27	-	CASRLGGVNQPQHF	TGTGCCAGCAGACTAGGAGGGGTAAATCAGCCCCAGCATTTT
TRBJ1-1	-	TRBV25-1	-	CASSDPRAEAFF	TGTGCCAGCAGTGACCCCAGGGCTGAAGCTTTCTTT
TRBJ2-1	TRBD2	TRBV18	once	CASSQGTSGLNEQFF	TGTGCCAGCTCCCAAGGGACTAGCGGATTAAATGAGCAGTTCTTC
TRBJ2-3	TRBD2	TRBV6-5	-	CASSYGGGRNTQYF	TGTGCCAGCAGTTACGGGGGGGGAAGGAATACGCAGTATTTT
TRBJ2-1	-	TRBV27	-	CASSLSSYNEQFF	TGTGCCAGCAGTCTCTCTAGCTACAATGAGCAGTTCTTC
TRBJ1-4	-	TRBV25-1	-	CASSELGGDEKLFF	TGTGCCAGCAGTGAATTGGGGGGGGACGAAAAACTGTTTTTT
TRBJ1-1	-	TRBV9	-	CASSVGSNTEAFF	TGTGCCAGCAGCGTAGGCAGTAACACTGAAGCTTTCTTT
TRBJ2-5	-	TRBV6-5	-	CASSYLDPTGTQYF	TGTGCCAGCAGTTACCTTGATCCCACCGGGACCCAGTACTTC
TRBJ2-1	-	TRBV7-9	-	CASSLTLKDEQFF	TGTGCCAGCAGCTTAACGTTAAAGGATGAGCAGTTCTTC
TRBJ2-7	-	TRBV7-9	-	CASSLVQGLTYEQYF	TGTGCCAGCAGCTTAGTACAGGGACTTACCTACGAGCAGTACTTC
TRBJ1-3	-	TRBV28	-	CASSFSEAGNTIYF	TGTGCCAGCAGTTTCTCTGAGGCGGGAAACACCATATATTTT
TRBJ1-5	TRBD1	TRBV7-2	-	CASSLKDRGNQPQHF	TGTGCCAGCAGCTTAAAGGACAGGGGCAATCAGCCCCAGCATTTT
TRBJ2-5	TRBD2	TRBV7-9	-	CASSPGLATQETQYF	TGTGCCAGCAGCCCCGGACTAGCGACACAAGAGACCCAGTACTTC
TRBJ2-3	-	TRBV7-6	-	CASSLAGVADTQYF	TGTGCCAGCAGCTTAGCGGGAGTGGCAGATACGCAGTATTTT
TRBJ1-3	-	TRBV5-8	-	CASSSPGLMSGNTIYF	TGTGCCAGCAGCTCCCCCGGCTTAATGAGTGGAAACACCATATATTTT
TRBJ2-3	TRBD2	TRBV15	-	CATSRDWGKREGLTDTQYF	TGTGCCACCAGCAGAGATTGGGGAAAGCGGGAGGGCCTAACAGATACGCAGTATTTT
TRBJ2-7	TRBD1	TRBV6-5	-	CASSPSTGPPYEQYF	TGTGCCAGCAGCCCTTCGACAGGGCCCCCCTACGAGCAGTACTTC
TRBJ1-5	-	TRBV6-5	-	CASSFTGEINQPQHF	TGTGCCAGCAGTTTTACAGGTGAAATCAATCAGCCCCAGCATTTT
TRBJ1-5	-	TRBV27	-	CASSIQGTGQPQHF	TGTGCCAGCAGTATACAGGGCACAGGTCAGCCCCAGCATTTT
TRBJ2-7	TRBD2	TRBV7-9	-	CASSPPLAGEAYEQYF	TGTGCCAGCAGCCCCCCCCTAGCGGGAGAAGCCTACGAGCAGTACTTC
TRBJ2-7	-	TRBV30	-	CAYLGTFYEQYF	TGTGCCTACCTCGGGACCTTCTACGAGCAGTACTTC
TRBJ2-1	TRBD2	TRBV7-3	-	CASSGSGRDEQFF	TGTGCCAGCAGCGGTAGCGGGAGGGATGAGCAGTTCTTC
TRBJ2-1	-	TRBV20-1	-	CSAHRVSEQFF	TGCAGTGCCCACAGGGTTTCTGAGCAGTTCTTC
TRBJ2-7	-	TRBV5-1	once	CASSTGTYEQYF	TGCGCCAGCAGTACAGGGACCTACGAGCAGTACTTC
TRBJ2-1	TRBD2	TRBV28	-	CASSLLLAGVDNEQFF	TGTGCCAGCAGTTTACTATTAGCGGGAGTAGACAATGAGCAGTTCTTC
TRBJ1-1	TRBD1	TRBV5-1	-	CASSSGQGAWNTEAFF	TGCGCCAGCAGCTCCGGACAGGGGGCATGGAACACTGAAGCTTTCTTT
TRBJ1-3	-	TRBV4-1	-	CASSHMMMAGNTIYF	TGCGCCAGCAGCCATATGATGATGGCCGGAAACACCATATATTTT
TRBJ1-3	-	TRBV11-2	-	CASSLVWSSGNTIYF	TGTGCCAGCAGCTTAGTTTGGAGCTCTGGAAACACCATATATTTT
TRBJ2-7	-	TRBV7-6	-	CASSLGTATYEQYF	TGTGCCAGCAGCTTAGGGACAGCCACCTACGAGCAGTACTTC
TRBJ1-1	-	TRBV11-2	once	CASSFGLRGNTEAFF	TGTGCCAGCAGCTTCGGACTTAGGGGCAACACTGAAGCTTTCTTT
TRBJ1-2	-	TRBV9	-	CASSVVTIWDPSARGYTF	TGTGCCAGCAGCGTAGTTACGATTTGGGACCCCTCGGCTCGTGGCTACACCTTC
TRBJ1-2	-	TRBV6-6	-	CASSYSGQVYGYTF	TGTGCCAGCAGTTACTCTGGACAAGTCTATGGCTACACCTTC
TRBJ2-7	-	TRBV30	-	CAWSVGISYEQYF	TGTGCCTGGAGTGTAGGTATCTCCTACGAGCAGTACTTC
TRBJ2-1	-	TRBV28	-	CASSPTYRAVEQFF	TGTGCCAGCAGCCCTACGTACAGGGCGGTTGAGCAGTTCTTC
TRBJ1-1	-	TRBV7-9	-	CAPAGATEAFF	TGTGCCCCTGCCGGAGCCACTGAAGCTTTCTTT